This T cell receptor beta chain was sequenced for a study of shared clonotypes between healthy human individuals. The assay was immunoSEQ multiplex PCR, and TCRdb's table has in-frame clones only and misses some. The sample contains 800,000 to 1,200,000 clones, around 78% of which appear only once. The sample holds one count of this clone. This clonotype was sampled from a man between 18 and 29 years old in good health. Some clones in this sample may be carry-over from other donors' samples. Sequencing used memory CD4+ T cells from PBMCs. The subset here: CD45RA-negative fraction.

The CDR3 sequence: CSVETEKLFF. The CDR3 DNA reads as TGCAGCGTTGAGACTGAAAAACTGTTTTTT. V usage is TRBV29-1 and J usage is TRBJ1-4; no definite D call. The CDR3 sequence is 10 residues long. Germline V gives CDR1 SQVTM, CDR2 ANQGSEA. Trimming pared 3 bases from V and 7 bases from J, leaving 3 bases between.